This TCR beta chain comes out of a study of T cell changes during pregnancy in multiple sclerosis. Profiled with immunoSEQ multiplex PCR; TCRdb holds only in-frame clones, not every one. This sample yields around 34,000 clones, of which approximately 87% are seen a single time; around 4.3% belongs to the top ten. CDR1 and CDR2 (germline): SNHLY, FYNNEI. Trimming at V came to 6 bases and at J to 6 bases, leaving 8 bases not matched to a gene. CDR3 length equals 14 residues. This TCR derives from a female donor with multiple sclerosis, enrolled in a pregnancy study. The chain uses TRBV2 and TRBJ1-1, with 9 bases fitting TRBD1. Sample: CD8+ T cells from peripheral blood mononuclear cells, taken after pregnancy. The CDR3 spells CASRGTGKGPEAFF. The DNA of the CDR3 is TGTGCCAGCAGAGGGACAGGGAAGGGACCTGAAGCTTTCTTT. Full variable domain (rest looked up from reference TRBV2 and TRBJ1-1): EPEVTQTPSHQVTQMGQEVILRCVPISNHLYFYWYRQILGQKVEFLVSFYNNEISEKSEIFDDQFSVERPDGSNFTLKIRSTKLEDSAMYFCASRGTGKGPEAFFGQGTRLTVV.